Each of the 21 T cell receptor beta chains below was sequenced from the same sample in a study of blood T cell repertoires in COVID-19. Sequenced by immunoSEQ multiplex PCR; TCRdb stores in-frame clones only, minus some. The table shows some 100,000 clones, with about 77% occurring only once. Sequenced: peripheral blood. The source of these receptors is a human donor in a cohort sampled during active COVID-19.

V is TRBV18 and J is TRBJ2-2, with 13 nucleotides matching TRBD2. Trimming removed 5 bases from V and 10 bases from J; junction bases left unmatched: 10. CDR1 is KGHSH, CDR2 LQKENI, per germline. The CDR3 runs to 16 residues. The CDR3 coding sequence is TGTGCCAGCTCAACAATACTAGCGGGGGGGCCTCCGGAGCTGTTTTTT. It specifies CASSTILAGGPPELFF.

The chain uses TRBV24-1 and TRBJ2-3; 14 bases line up with TRBD2. V lost 4 bases, J lost 0 bases, and 2 bases stayed unmatched. Germline CDR1 reads KGHDR; CDR2 reads SFDVKD. The CDR3 spans 17 residues. The CDR3 DNA reads TGTGCCACCAGTGAACGGACTAGCGGGAGGAGCACAGATACGCAGTATTTT. As protein: CATSERTSGRSTDTQYF.

This rearrangement joins TRBV18 to TRBJ1-3; D is ambiguous. CDR1 is KGHSH and CDR2 is LQKENI in the germline V gene. Deletions cut 0 bases from V and 0 bases from J, with 9 bases between. This CDR3 region has 16 residues. CDR3: CASSPPRSFSGNTIYF. The CDR3 coding sequence is TGTGCCAGCTCACCACCGAGGTCCTTCTCTGGAAACACCATATATTTT.

This chain joins TRBV6-5 and TRBJ2-1; D remains ambiguous. The V end lost 7 bases, the J end lost 8 bases, and 9 bases lay between the germline ends. Germline CDR1 and CDR2: MNHEY and SVGAGI. The CDR3 is 11 residues long. The CDR3 is CASITNYEQFF. The CDR3 nucleotides are TGTGCCAGCATCACCAACTATGAGCAGTTCTTC.

CDR3 DNA: TGTGCCAGCAGTCGACAGGGGTACACTGAAGCTTTCTTT. Encoded protein: CASSRQGYTEAFF. The chain employs TRBV28 and TRBJ1-1, with 8 bases aligning to TRBD1. The ends lost 5 bases at V and 3 bases at J; junction bases unmatched: 2. Germline V gene sequence: CDR1 MDHEN, CDR2 SYDVKM. This CDR3 comprises 13 residues.

The J gene is TRBJ2-1, the V gene TRBV2; D is unresolved. This CDR3 spans 15 amino acids. The ends were cut back, 1 base at V and 4 bases at J, with 11 bases in the middle. Germline V gene sequence: CDR1 SNHLY, CDR2 FYNNEI. The CDR3 DNA is TGTGCCAGCAGTGAAGTCCTAACCAAGTACAATGAGCAGTTCTTC. Amino acid sequence: CASSEVLTKYNEQFF.

The chain couples TRBV7-8 to TRBJ2-5; D is perhaps TRBD1 (6 bases). Trimming left V 3 bases short and J 5 bases short, with 13 bases between. The CDR3 runs to 14 residues. Germline loops: CDR1 SGHVS, CDR2 FQNEAQ. As DNA, the CDR3 is TGTGCCAGCAGCTTCCCTGGACAGTCGGAGACCCAGTACTTC. This codes for CASSFPGQSETQYF.

The chain uses TRBV9 and TRBJ1-1; D possibly corresponds to TRBD1 (6 bases). The V gene lost 1 base and the J gene lost 6 bases, with 10 bases spanning the gap. This CDR3 has 13 amino acids. Germline assignment: CDR1 SGDLS and CDR2 YYNGEE. The CDR3 sequence: CASSVTRGSEAFF. DNA for the CDR3: TGTGCCAGCAGCGTAACCAGGGGTTCTGAAGCTTTCTTT.

V and J are TRBV20-1 and TRBJ2-1; 9 nucleotides agree with TRBD2. CDR3 length: 11 amino acids. J gave up 10 bases and V 5 bases, and 3 bases lay outside the gene matches. Germline V gene data show CDR1 as DFQATT and CDR2 as SNEGSKA (reference sequence). The CDR3 loop reads CSAPSGKEQFF. CDR3 bases: TGCAGTGCTCCTAGCGGGAAGGAGCAGTTCTTC.

V gene TRBV15 combines with J gene TRBJ2-1; 10 nucleotides line up with TRBD1. This CDR3 comprises 17 residues. With V trimmed by 2 bases and J by 7 bases, 11 bases remained unmatched. CDR1 and CDR2 from the germline V gene are LNHNV and YYDKDF (reference sequence). This CDR3 is CATSRSRPGQGTNEQFF. CDR3 coding DNA: TGTGCCACCAGCAGATCGCGACCGGGACAGGGGACTAATGAGCAGTTCTTC. The complete variable domain, with remaining parts taken from reference TRBV15 and TRBJ2-1, reads DAMVIQNPRYQVTQFGKPVTLSCSQTLNHNVMYWYQQKSSQAPKLLFHYYDKDFNNEADTPDNFQSRRPNTSFCFLDIRSPGLGDTAMYLCATSRSRPGQGTNEQFFGPGTRLTVL.

The rearrangement uses TRBV11-2 and TRBJ2-1; TRBD1 is a possible D gene (5 bases). This CDR3 spans 11 amino acids. CDR1 is SGHAT, CDR2 FQNNGV, per germline. V was shortened by 1 base and J by 12 bases, with 7 bases between the two germline ends. Here the CDR3 reads CASSLGQMQFF. The CDR3 nucleotides read TGTGCCAGCAGCTTAGGACAGATGCAGTTCTTC. The full variable domain, its missing parts supplied by reference TRBV11-2 and TRBJ2-1, is EAGVAQSPRYKIIEKRQSVAFWCNPISGHATLYWYQQILGQGPKLLIQFQNNGVVDDSQLPKDRFSAERLKGVDSTLKIQPAKLEDSAVYLCASSLGQMQFFGPGTRLTVL.

V gene TRBV28 combines with J gene TRBJ1-5, with a weak D call TRBD1 (6 bases). The CDR3 sequence is 15 residues long. Germline V gene data show CDR1 as MDHEN and CDR2 as SYDVKM. V dropped 8 bases and J dropped 4 bases, with 18 bases sitting between them. The CDR3 sequence: CASYSTGSGNQPQHF. The CDR3 DNA sequence: TGTGCCAGCTATTCTACAGGGTCGGGGAATCAGCCCCAGCATTTT.

CDR3: CASSTGQYNEQFF. Written as DNA, the CDR3 is TGTGCCAGCAGTACAGGACAGTACAATGAGCAGTTCTTC. The chain has TRBV6-5 and TRBJ2-1; D possibly corresponds to TRBD1 (6 bases). Germline values: CDR1 MNHEY, CDR2 SVGAGI. The CDR3 contains 13 residues. Trimming removed 5 bases from V and 4 bases from J, with 9 bases in between.

This sequence joins TRBV3-1 (or the pseudogene TRBV3-2) and TRBJ2-5; D possibly corresponds to TRBD2 (5 bases). The CDR3 has 14 residues. Trimming took off 0 bases at V and 9 bases at J, with 14 bases between the two ends. CDR1 is LGHDT and CDR2 is YNNKEL in the germline V gene (reference sequence). CDR3 residues: CASSQDAGARAQYF. The CDR3 DNA sequence: TGTGCCAGCAGCCAAGATGCAGGAGCGAGGGCCCAGTACTTC.

The chain couples TRBV5-5 to TRBJ1-1; D might be TRBD1 (5 bases). Trimming pared 3 bases from V and 1 base from J, leaving 16 bases between. This CDR3 is 16 amino acids long. Germline-derived CDR1 and CDR2 are SGHKS and YYEKEE (reference sequence). The CDR3 nucleotides are TGTGCCAGCAGCTCTGATCTCGGACAATCGAACACTGAAGCTTTCTTT. This encodes CASSSDLGQSNTEAFF.

The genes are TRBV28 and TRBJ2-2; D possibly corresponds to TRBD1 (6 bases). The CDR3 contains 14 residues. Trimming took off 5 bases at V and 3 bases at J, with 10 bases between the two ends. Germline V gene lookup returns CDR1 MDHEN and CDR2 SYDVKM. The CDR3 sequence: CASSGWGHTGELFF. CDR3 bases: TGTGCCAGCAGTGGGTGGGGGCACACCGGGGAGCTGTTTTTT.

This rearrangement joins TRBV6-5 to TRBJ2-6, with a possible D match to TRBD1 (6 bases). Germline CDR1 is MNHEY and CDR2 is SVGAGI. The CDR3 is 16 residues long. The V end lost 4 bases, the J end lost 2 bases, and 12 bases lay between the germline ends. The CDR3 sequence: CASSSTGTTGANVLTF. CDR3 bases: TGTGCCAGCAGTTCCACCGGGACAACTGGGGCCAACGTCCTGACTTTC.

The J gene is TRBJ2-5, the V gene TRBV7-3; TRBD2 aligns across 11 bases. The CDR3 runs 15 residues. Germline lookup yields CDR1 SGHTA and CDR2 FQGTGA. The V gene end was trimmed by 2 bases and the J gene end by 5 bases; junction bases not matched to a gene: 4. CDR3 protein: CASSLLAGGRETQYF. In nucleotides, the CDR3 is TGTGCCAGCAGCTTATTAGCGGGAGGGCGCGAGACCCAGTACTTC.

This clone has ten or more counts. The chain couples TRBV3-1 (or the pseudogene TRBV3-2) to TRBJ2-1, with TRBD1 as a possible D gene (5 bases). The V gene's germline CDR1 is LGHDT and CDR2 YNNKEL (reference sequence). This CDR3 region has 16 residues. V gave up 0 bases and J gave up 9 bases, with 18 bases separating them. The CDR3 spells CASSQDLGRMGREQFF. CDR3 coding DNA: TGTGCCAGCAGCCAAGATCTTGGTAGAATGGGGCGTGAGCAGTTCTTC.

The genes are TRBV10-3 and TRBJ2-2, with TRBD1 identical over 9 bases. The ends lost 8 bases at V and 0 bases at J; junction bases unmatched: 4. There are 15 residues in the CDR3. Germline loops: CDR1 ENHRY, CDR2 SYGVKD. The CDR3 region is CAIGRTGANTGELFF. In nucleotides, the CDR3 is TGTGCCATCGGCAGGACAGGGGCGAACACCGGGGAGCTGTTTTTT.

CDR3 bases: TGTGCCAGCTCCTACTACCAGGGAAACTCTGGAAACACCATATATTTT. Translation gives CASSYYQGNSGNTIYF. The chain is built from TRBV18 and TRBJ1-3; D is possibly TRBD1 (5 bases). Germline CDR1 KGHSH, CDR2 LQKENI. This CDR3 has 16 residues. The V and J ends lost 6 bases and 0 bases respectively, with 15 bases between them.